These 9 T cell receptor beta chains came from one sample sequenced in a study of cytomegalovirus exposure and HLA in healthy donors. Libraries were prepared by immunoSEQ multiplex PCR; TCRdb keeps only in-frame clonotypes and omits some of them. The table records about 98,000 clones, more than 85% of them present only once. Sequencing was carried out using PBMCs. The source of these receptors is a man aged 18-30 years in good health and CMV-seropositive.

This chain uses TRBV4-1 with TRBJ1-5; D is unclear. CDR1 is MGHRA and CDR2 is YSYEKL in the germline V gene. The CDR3 contains 15 residues. With 2 bases removed from V and 7 bases from J, the gap between germline ends came to 15 bases. The CDR3 protein is CASSQHAGYIQPQHF. In DNA form, the CDR3 reads TGCGCCAGCAGCCAACACGCGGGGTATATCCAGCCCCAGCATTTT.

The chain employs TRBV29-1 and TRBJ2-1, with TRBD2 matching 8 bases. V shed 3 bases and J 0 bases; nucleotides not matched to a gene: 7. This CDR3 has 16 amino acids. In germline, CDR1 is SQVTM, CDR2 ANQGSEA. CDR3 region: CSVESSGVSSYNEQFF. The CDR3 DNA follows: TGCAGCGTTGAGAGTAGCGGGGTGAGCTCCTACAATGAGCAGTTCTTC.

This sequence joins TRBV5-1 and TRBJ1-3; 7 positions match TRBD1. The CDR3 has 16 residues. Trimming took 0 bases from V and 4 from J; bases not matched to a gene: 7. The germline V gene encodes CDR1 SGHRS and CDR2 YFSETQ. The CDR3 region has the DNA TGCGCCAGCAGCTTGGACGGGACAGAAAGAGGAAACACCATATATTTT. Residues: CASSLDGTERGNTIYF.

The rearrangement links TRBV18 to TRBJ2-7, with D possibly matching TRBD1 (5 bases). This CDR3 contains 13 residues. CDR1 and CDR2 (germline): KGHSH, LQKENI. Trimming shortened V by 4 bases and J by 4 bases, and 11 bases separated the two germline ends. CDR3 DNA sequence: TGTGCCAGCTCACGACCCCAGGGATACGAGCAGTACTTC. It is translated as CASSRPQGYEQYF.

J is TRBJ1-5 and V is TRBV4-3; the D gene is possibly TRBD1 (5 bases). From germline, CDR1 is LGHNA and CDR2 YSLEER. The ends were cut back, 0 bases at V and 8 bases at J, with 14 bases in the middle. The CDR3 sequence is 15 residues long. The CDR3 DNA is TGCGCCAGCAGCCAAGAAGTGGGGGACTCGAAGCCCCAGCATTTT. It translates to CASSQEVGDSKPQHF.

The chain joins TRBV4-1 to TRBJ1-3; TRBD1 matches 7 bases. This CDR3 spans 17 amino acids. The junction had 15 bases not matched to a gene; V was cut back by 3 bases and J by 7 bases. Germline CDR1 reads MGHRA; CDR2 reads YSYEKL. As DNA, the CDR3 is TGCGCCAGCAGCCACCGGACAGGTCCCCAAGATCGGAACACCATATATTTT. Its protein product is CASSHRTGPQDRNTIYF.

V gene TRBV25-1 combines with J gene TRBJ2-3; D may be TRBD2 (6 bases). The germline V gene encodes CDR1 MGHDK and CDR2 SYGVNS. This CDR3 is 15 amino acids long. With 1 base removed from V and 3 bases from J, the gap between germline ends came to 11 bases. The CDR3 sequence: CASSEWAGRTDTQYF. The CDR3 bases are TGTGCCAGCAGTGAATGGGCAGGGAGGACAGATACGCAGTATTTT.

This clone was seen only a few times. The V and J genes are TRBV27 and TRBJ1-1; D might be TRBD1 (6 bases). Germline loops: CDR1 MNHEY, CDR2 SMNVEV (reference sequence). V was shortened by 0 bases and J by 4 bases, with 12 bases between the two germline ends. CDR3 length equals 15 residues. The CDR3 spells CASSLSTGKATEAFF. The CDR3 DNA is TGTGCCAGCAGTTTATCGACAGGCAAAGCCACTGAAGCTTTCTTT.

The V call is TRBV27, the J call TRBJ2-4; D not certain. Trimming took 0 bases from V and 6 from J, leaving 6 bases between them. The CDR3 has 13 residues. Germline V gene data show CDR1 as MNHEY and CDR2 as SMNVEV (reference sequence). The CDR3: CASSLSSVNIQYF. The CDR3, as DNA: TGTGCCAGCAGTTTATCGTCGGTAAACATTCAGTACTTC.